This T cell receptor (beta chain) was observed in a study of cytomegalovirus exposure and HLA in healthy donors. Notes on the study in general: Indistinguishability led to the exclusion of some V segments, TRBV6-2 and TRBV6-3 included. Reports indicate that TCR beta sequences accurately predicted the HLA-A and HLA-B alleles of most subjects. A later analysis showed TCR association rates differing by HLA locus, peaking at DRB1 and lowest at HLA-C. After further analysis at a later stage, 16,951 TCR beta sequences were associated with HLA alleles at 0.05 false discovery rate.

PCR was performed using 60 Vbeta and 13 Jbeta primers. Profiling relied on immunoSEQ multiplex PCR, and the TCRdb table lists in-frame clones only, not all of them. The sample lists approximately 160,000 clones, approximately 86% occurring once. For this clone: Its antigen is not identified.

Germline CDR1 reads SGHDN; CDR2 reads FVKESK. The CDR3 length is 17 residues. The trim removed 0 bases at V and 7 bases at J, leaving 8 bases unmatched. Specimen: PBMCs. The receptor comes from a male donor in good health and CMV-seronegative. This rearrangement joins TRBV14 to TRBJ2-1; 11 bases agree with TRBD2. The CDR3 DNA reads TGTGCCAGCAGCCAAGATCTCCCTAGCGGGGGGCTAAATGAGCAGTTCTTC. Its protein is CASSQDLPSGGLNEQFF.